This T cell receptor beta chain emerged from a study of cytomegalovirus exposure and HLA in healthy donors. The trim removed 3 bases at V and 0 bases at J, leaving 10 bases unmatched. Germline V gene data show CDR1 as SGHTS and CDR2 as YDEGEE. The length of the CDR3 is 18 residues. PCR amplification relied on 60 Vbeta primers (plus 13 Jbeta primers). As handled by the study authors: Unique TCR beta chains numbered 80 million to 95 million in a later analysis, with around 10 million shared. Here immunoSEQ multiplex PCR was the method, and the copy in TCRdb shows in-frame clones only, minus some. V and J calls and clone size are copied from that table; D and trimming were computed from the DNA. Of about 150,000 clones in the sample, approximately 80% were seen once.

What was sequenced was PBMCs. V and J are TRBV5-8 and TRBJ1-3; 9 nucleotides match TRBD1. The receptor was isolated from a woman aged 40-49 years in good health and CMV-seronegative. The CDR3 protein is CASSSGQGRTFSGNTIYF. The DNA of the CDR3 is TGTGCCAGCAGCTCGGGACAGGGAAGGACCTTCTCTGGAAACACCATATATTTT. Variable domain in full (rest from reference TRBV5-8 and TRBJ1-3): EAGVTQSPTHLIKTRGQQATLRCSPISGHTSVYWYQQALGLGLQFLLWYDEGEERNRGNFPPRFSGRQFPNYSSELNVNALELEDSALYLCASSSGQGRTFSGNTIYFGEGSWLTVV.